The 24 T cell receptor beta chains listed next were all sequenced from one sample in a study of regulatory T cells in long-lasting Graves disease. The time point here: newly diagnosed GD, antithyroid drugs for less than 3 months. The TCR library was prepared using RNA isolated from PBMCs. CDR3-region Arm-PCR and iRepertoire HTBI primers produced the TCR beta libraries. TCRdb reanalysed the multiplex PCR reads using MiXCR and keeps one entry per CDR3 protein. The sample has about 540,000 distinct CDR3 sequences; roughly 13% are singletons. These same records also appear under a second study, on T cells in Graves' hyperthyroidism and ophthalmopathy.

Sequences were derived from peripheral blood mononuclear cells (PBMCs), sampled at new diagnosis, from a patient treated with antithyroid drugs. The origin of the receptors is a man aged 25 to 45 with Graves disease.

This clonotype appeared many times. The CDR3 nucleotides read TGTGCCAGCAGCCCAGGGGGCTACGAGCAGTACTTC. This encodes CASSPGGYEQYF. The chain has TRBV18 and TRBJ2-7; 7 positions agree with TRBD1. CDR1 and CDR2 (germline): KGHSH, LQKENI. The CDR3 loop spans 12 amino acids. V lost 8 bases and J lost 3; bases outside the gene matches: 4.

This clonotype was seen ten or more times. The chain uses TRBV11-2 and TRBJ2-5, with 9 nucleotides matching TRBD1. The CDR3 extends over 13 amino acids. The J segment lost 4 bases and the V segment lost 7 bases, leaving 4 bases of the junction unmatched. Germline CDR1 reads SGHAT; CDR2 reads FQNNGV. The chain's CDR3 is CASNPDRGETQYF. The DNA of the CDR3 is TGTGCCAGCAACCCGGACAGGGGAGAGACCCAGTACTTC.

The gene calls are TRBV28 and TRBJ2-1; 8 nucleotides line up with TRBD1. Germline lookup yields CDR1 MDHEN and CDR2 SYDVKM. The CDR3 has 17 residues. V was pared by 7 bases and J by 5 bases, with 16 bases of the junction left unmatched. CDR3 coding DNA: TGTGCCAGCACCTCTCGACAGGGGAGGTTTATTGACAATGAGCAGTTCTTC. Its protein is CASTSRQGRFIDNEQFF.

This clonotype was counted at least ten times. The V and J genes are TRBV24-1 and TRBJ1-4; D not certain. In germline, CDR1 is KGHDR, CDR2 SFDVKD. This CDR3 region has 13 residues. The V end was cut by 0 bases, the J end by 7 bases, with 5 bases between. The chain's CDR3 is CATSDLLGEKLFF. The CDR3 DNA sequence: TGTGCCACCAGTGATTTGTTGGGTGAAAAACTGTTTTTT.

This chain links TRBV10-3 with TRBJ1-4; D not certain. Trimming took off 0 bases at V and 7 bases at J, with 18 bases between the two ends. The CDR3 is 17 residues long. The germline CDR1 and CDR2 sequences are ENHRY and SYGVKD. The CDR3 is CAISESVRVEEVEKLFF. The CDR3, as DNA: TGTGCCATCAGTGAGTCGGTTAGAGTCGAAGAGGTTGAAAAACTGTTTTTT.

The rearrangement joins TRBV4-2 to TRBJ2-1; 9 positions match TRBD2. Germline values: CDR1 LGHNA, CDR2 YNFKEQ. The CDR3 runs to 15 residues. V lost 1 base, J lost 5 bases, and 3 bases stayed unmatched. CDR3 loop: CASSQAQRGDNEQFF. Here the CDR3 DNA reads TGTGCCAGCAGCCAAGCCCAGCGGGGGGACAATGAGCAGTTCTTC.

The chain carries TRBV6-1 and TRBJ1-6; 9 bases line up with TRBD1. Per the germline V gene, CDR1 is MNHNS and CDR2 is SASEGT. Germline trimming cut 3 bases from V and 10 bases from J; bases unmatched to any gene: 10. This CDR3 has 16 amino acids. CDR3 DNA sequence: TGTGCCAGCAGTGACCGAGGGGGACAGGGTGGATCACCCCTCCACTTT. It yields the protein CASSDRGGQGGSPLHF.

This clonotype was recorded at least ten times. This chain connects TRBV15 to TRBJ2-7, with TRBD2 matching over 11 bases. The CDR3 contains 14 residues. The V gene's germline CDR1 is LNHNV and CDR2 YYDKDF (reference sequence). Unmatched junction bases numbered 0, after V lost 3 bases and J lost 2 bases. DNA of the CDR3: TGTGCCACCAGCAGGACTAGCGGGACCTACGAGCAGTACTTC. This encodes CATSRTSGTYEQYF.

At least ten counts were recorded for this clonotype. The chain links TRBV7-9 to TRBJ2-1; D is unresolved. Per the germline V gene, CDR1 is SEHNR and CDR2 is FQNEAQ (reference sequence). The V and J ends lost 1 base and 0 bases respectively, with 19 bases between them. The CDR3 is made up of 19 amino acids. CDR3 in amino acids: CASSLEIMRMPSSYNEQFF. As DNA, the CDR3 is TGTGCCAGCAGCTTAGAAATCATGCGAATGCCGAGCTCCTACAATGAGCAGTTCTTC. Using reference TRBV7-9 and TRBJ2-1 for the parts outside the CDR3, the full variable domain is DTGVSQNPRHKITKRGQNVTFRCDPISEHNRLYWYRQTLGQGPEFLTYFQNEAQLEKSRLLSDRFSAERPKGSFSTLEIQRTEQGDSAMYLCASSLEIMRMPSSYNEQFFGPGTRLTVL.

This clonotype was picked up many times. The chain combines TRBV11-2 with TRBJ2-3; TRBD2 matches at 9 bases. CDR3 length equals 17 residues. Germline-derived CDR1 and CDR2 are SGHAT and FQNNGV. V was clipped by 4 bases and J by 4 bases; unmatched bases: 12. The CDR3 nucleotides read TGTGCCAGCAGCTCCCTGCTCCACGGCGGGAGGGCAGATACGCAGTATTTT. Its protein is CASSSLLHGGRADTQYF. Full variable domain (missing parts from reference TRBV11-2 and TRBJ2-3): EAGVAQSPRYKIIEKRQSVAFWCNPISGHATLYWYQQILGQGPKLLIQFQNNGVVDDSQLPKDRFSAERLKGVDSTLKIQPAKLEDSAVYLCASSSLLHGGRADTQYFGPGTRLTVL.

The V gene is TRBV7-6, the J gene TRBJ1-1; D remains ambiguous. CDR1 is SGHVS, CDR2 FNYEAQ, per germline. The CDR3 has 17 amino acids. V was clipped by 5 bases and J by 8 bases, with 27 bases between them. This CDR3 reads CASSHLRGPKTAWEAFF. The CDR3 DNA reads TGTGCCAGCAGCCATCTCAGAGGGCCGAAGACTGCCTGGGAAGCTTTCTTT.

Ten or more counts support this clonotype. The chain carries TRBV6-6 and TRBJ1-5; D gene ambiguous. Germline lookup yields CDR1 MNHNY and CDR2 SVGAGI (reference sequence). The CDR3 spans 15 residues. V lost 0 bases, J lost 1 base, and 7 bases lay in between. The CDR3 bases are TGTGCCAGCAGTTACTCGCGGGTGAGCAATCAGCCCCAGCATTTT. Translated, it gives CASSYSRVSNQPQHF.

This clonotype was counted ten times or more. The gene calls are TRBV12-3 or TRBV12-4 and TRBJ2-3; D not resolved. V gave up 1 base and J gave up 8 bases, with 7 bases separating them. CDR3 length equals 12 residues. The CDR3 protein is CASSLGQPTQYF. The CDR3 nucleotides are TGTGCCAGCAGTTTAGGCCAACCTACGCAGTATTTT.

This clonotype was seen repeatedly, ten times or more. J is TRBJ1-5 and V is TRBV15, with D perhaps matching TRBD1 (5 bases). Germline values: CDR1 LNHNV, CDR2 YYDKDF (reference sequence). CDR3 length equals 14 residues. The V end was cut by 5 bases, the J end by 3 bases, with 11 bases between. The CDR3 loop is CATSEGRINQPQHF. CDR3 nucleotide sequence: TGTGCCACCAGCGAGGGACGGATCAATCAGCCCCAGCATTTT.

The chain combines TRBV4-1 with TRBJ2-1; 8 bases align to TRBD2. V shed 3 bases, J shed 3 bases, and the junction held 7 bases outside the gene matches. In germline, CDR1 is MGHRA, CDR2 YSYEKL. The CDR3 length is 16 residues. CDR3 residues: CASSHPGRARYNEQFF. CDR3 nucleotide sequence: TGCGCCAGCAGCCACCCCGGGAGGGCCCGCTACAATGAGCAGTTCTTC.

In its sample, this clonotype was seen a few times. V gene TRBV18 combines with J gene TRBJ1-4; the match to TRBD1 covers 8 bases. Germline CDR1 is KGHSH and CDR2 is LQKENI. There are 14 residues in the CDR3. The V segment lost 8 bases and the J segment 3 bases; nucleotides outside the gene matches: 5. The CDR3 protein is CASTRGQANEKLFF. The CDR3 nucleotides read TGTGCCAGCACCAGGGGGCAGGCTAATGAAAAACTGTTTTTT.

The V gene is TRBV20-1, the J gene TRBJ2-3, with unresolved D. There are 17 residues in the CDR3. The germline gives CDR1 DFQATT, CDR2 SNEGSKA (reference sequence). The V gene lost 6 bases and the J gene lost 1 base, with 23 bases spanning the gap. The CDR3 is CSAWSLGWGHGTDTQYF. The CDR3 coding sequence is TGCAGTGCCTGGTCCCTAGGGTGGGGTCATGGCACAGATACGCAGTATTTT.

J is TRBJ1-6 and V is TRBV20-1, with 10 bases identical to TRBD1. With V trimmed by 2 bases and J by 0 bases, 4 bases remained unmatched. The CDR3 is made up of 17 amino acids. CDR1 is DFQATT and CDR2 is SNEGSKA in the germline V gene (reference sequence). DNA of the CDR3: TGCAGTGCTAGACGGGGACAGGGGAGCTCCTATAATTCACCCCTCCACTTT. Its translation: CSARRGQGSSYNSPLHF.

This clonotype showed up many times. The V gene is TRBV11-2, the J gene TRBJ2-7; D possibly corresponds to TRBD2 (5 bases). CDR3 length: 14 amino acids. CDR1 and CDR2 (germline): SGHAT, FQNNGV. V lost 1 base, J lost 6 bases, and 13 bases lay in between. The CDR3 DNA sequence: TGTGCCAGCAGCTTAGGACCTATAGCGCGCGAGCAGTACTTC. This sequence encodes CASSLGPIAREQYF. Supplemented by reference TRBV11-2 and TRBJ2-7, the full variable domain reads EAGVAQSPRYKIIEKRQSVAFWCNPISGHATLYWYQQILGQGPKLLIQFQNNGVVDDSQLPKDRFSAERLKGVDSTLKIQPAKLEDSAVYLCASSLGPIAREQYFGPGTRLTVT.

In its sample, this clonotype was seen a few times. A read error is possible here, since a much larger clone lies one base away. In nucleotides, the CDR3 is TGTGCCAACAGTTTACAGGGGGCTAGCACAGATACGCAGTATTTT. It translates to CANSLQGASTDTQYF. The chain couples TRBV6-5 to TRBJ2-3, with 9 bases aligning to TRBD1. CDR3 length equals 15 residues. Germline V gene data show CDR1 as MNHEY and CDR2 as SVGAGI.

This clonotype has ten or more counts. The chain links TRBV10-3 to TRBJ2-1; 12 nucleotides agree with TRBD2. CDR3 size: 17 residues. With 0 bases clipped from V and 7 bases from J, the junction kept 7 bases outside the gene matches. Germline V gene lookup returns CDR1 ENHRY and CDR2 SYGVKD. The CDR3 loop reads CAISESGTSGRRNEQFF. The DNA for the CDR3 is TGTGCCATCAGTGAGTCGGGCACTAGCGGGAGGAGGAATGAGCAGTTCTTC.

This clonotype was counted many times. This chain joins TRBV29-1 and TRBJ2-3, with 8 bases matching TRBD2. CDR1 is SQVTM, CDR2 ANQGSEA, per germline. This CDR3 comprises 14 residues. After removal of 2 bases from V and 1 base from J, the junction contained 2 bases not matched to a gene. The CDR3 sequence: CSVESGRGTDTQYF. CDR3 bases: TGCAGCGTTGAAAGCGGGAGAGGCACAGATACGCAGTATTTT.

This clonotype has ten or more counts. CDR3 sequence reads: CASSAPTGYGTEAFF. The CDR3, as DNA: TGTGCCAGCAGCGCCCCGACAGGGTACGGGACTGAAGCTTTCTTT. The chain couples TRBV14 to TRBJ1-1, with TRBD1 matching 7 bases. The J segment lost 5 bases and the V segment lost 5 bases, leaving 11 bases of the junction unmatched. CDR1 and CDR2 (germline): SGHDN, FVKESK. This CDR3 spans 15 amino acids.

This clonotype was seen many times. The V call is TRBV24-1, the J call TRBJ2-3; D is possibly TRBD1 (5 bases). This CDR3 is built from 14 residues. Trimming left V 1 base short and J 2 bases short, with 6 bases between. In germline, CDR1 is KGHDR, CDR2 SFDVKD. CDR3 sequence: CATSDFRATDTQYF. DNA of the CDR3: TGTGCCACCAGTGATTTCAGGGCCACAGATACGCAGTATTTT.